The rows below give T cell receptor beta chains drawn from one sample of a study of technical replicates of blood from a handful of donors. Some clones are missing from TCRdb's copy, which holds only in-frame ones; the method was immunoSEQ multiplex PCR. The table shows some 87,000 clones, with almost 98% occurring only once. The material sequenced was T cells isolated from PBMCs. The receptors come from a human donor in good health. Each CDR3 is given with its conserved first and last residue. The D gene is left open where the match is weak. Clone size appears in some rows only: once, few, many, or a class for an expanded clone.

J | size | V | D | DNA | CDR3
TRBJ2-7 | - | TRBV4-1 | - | TGCGCCAGCAGCCAAGATCGGTTACAGGGCAACGAGCAGTACTTC | CASSQDRLQGNEQYF
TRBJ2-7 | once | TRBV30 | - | TGTGCCTGGAGTGGTCGGTTTATACGGGTCTCCTACGAGCAGTACTTC | CAWSGRFIRVSYEQYF
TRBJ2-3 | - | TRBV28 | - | TGTGCCAGCAGTCAAAGGAGGGAGGCATCCGTTTTT | CASSQRREASVF
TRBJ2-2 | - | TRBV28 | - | TGTGCCAGCAGTTTGCGGGGGCTGATAAAGTCCGGGGAGCTGTTTTTT | CASSLRGLIKSGELFF
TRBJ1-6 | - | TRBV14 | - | TGTGCCAGCAGCTTACGACAGGCCTATAATTCACCCCTCCACTTT | CASSLRQAYNSPLHF
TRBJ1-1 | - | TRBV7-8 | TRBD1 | TGTGCCAGCAGCTTTGACAGGGGCATGAACACTGAAGCTTTCTTT | CASSFDRGMNTEAFF
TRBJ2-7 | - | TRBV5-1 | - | TGCGCCAGCAGCTATTATATATCCGGCGAGCAGTACTTC | CASSYYISGEQYF
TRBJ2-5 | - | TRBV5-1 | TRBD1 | TGCGCCAGCAGCCGACAGGGGCGGAGGGAGACCCAGTACTTC | CASSRQGRRETQYF
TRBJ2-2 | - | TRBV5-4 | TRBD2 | TGTGCCAGCGAATGGGGCGGGAGCTTAAGCACCGGGGAGCTGTTTTTT | CASEWGGSLSTGELFF
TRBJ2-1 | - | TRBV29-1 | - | TGCAGCGTTGAAGGGAGAGGGAACTCCTACAATGAGCAGTTCTTC | CSVEGRGNSYNEQFF
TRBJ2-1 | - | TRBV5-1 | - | TGCGCCAGCAGCGACCTCGGACCAGGACTCAAAAACTCCTACAATGAGCAGTTCTTC | CASSDLGPGLKNSYNEQFF
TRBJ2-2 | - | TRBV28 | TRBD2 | TGTGCCAGCAGTTCCCCCAGGGTAGCGGGAGATTGGAAGGTGACGAACACCGGGGAGCTGTTTTTT | CASSSPRVAGDWKVTNTGELFF
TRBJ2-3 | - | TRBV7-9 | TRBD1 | TGTGCCAGCAGCTTGGACAGGGATGTCGTAGATACGCAGTATTTT | CASSLDRDVVDTQYF
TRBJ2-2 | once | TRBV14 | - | TGTGCCAGCAGCCCGGCGGGAACGAACACCGGGGAGCTGTTTTTT | CASSPAGTNTGELFF
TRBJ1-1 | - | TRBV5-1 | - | TGCGCCAGCAGCTTGCTGTCGAGTCTCGCTGAAGCTTTCTTT | CASSLLSSLAEAFF
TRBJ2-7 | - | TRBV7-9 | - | TGTGCCAGCAGCTTAGATGGGGGGTTCTACGAGCAGTACTTC | CASSLDGGFYEQYF
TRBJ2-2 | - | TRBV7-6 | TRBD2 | TGTGCCAGCAGTTGGGCGGGGGACACCGGGGAGCTGTTTTTT | CASSWAGDTGELFF
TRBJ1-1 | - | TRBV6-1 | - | TGTGCCAGCGTCCAAAGCGCTGAAGCTTTCTTT | CASVQSAEAFF
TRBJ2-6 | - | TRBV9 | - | TGTGCCAGCAGCGTCCTCTCTGGGGCCAACGTCCTGACTTTC | CASSVLSGANVLTF
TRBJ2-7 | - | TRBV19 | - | TGTGCCAGTAGTGAAAGAGCGGCCTCCTACGAGCAGTACTTC | CASSERAASYEQYF
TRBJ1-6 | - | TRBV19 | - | TGTGCCAGTAGTAGCCGGGAGTTGGCGGAATCACCCCTCCACTTT | CASSSRELAESPLHF
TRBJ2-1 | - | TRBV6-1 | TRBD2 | TGTGCCAGCAGAACCGCGGGAGCCTACAATGAGCAGTTCTTC | CASRTAGAYNEQFF
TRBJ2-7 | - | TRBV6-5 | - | TGTGCCAGCAGGCGCCCATCCACCTACGAGCAGTACTTC | CASRRPSTYEQYF
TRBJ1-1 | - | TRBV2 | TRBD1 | TGTGCCAGCAGCCCCAGGGGGCGCAGCGCTGAAGCTTTCTTT | CASSPRGRSAEAFF
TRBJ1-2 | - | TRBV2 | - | TGTGCCAGCAGTGAAGCGGGGGCTTATGGCTACACCTTC | CASSEAGAYGYTF
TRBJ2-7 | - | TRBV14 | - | TGTGCCAGCAGCCAAGCAGACAGGTCTGGGCAGTACTTC | CASSQADRSGQYF
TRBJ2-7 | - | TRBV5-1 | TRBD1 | TGCGCCAGCAGCTTGCTTGTGGGACAGGGTTCCTACGAGCAGTACTTC | CASSLLVGQGSYEQYF
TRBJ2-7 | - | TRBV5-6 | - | TGTGCCAGCAGCTTACTAGCCGCACACGACATTGCCTTCTCCTACGAGCAGTACTTC | CASSLLAAHDIAFSYEQYF
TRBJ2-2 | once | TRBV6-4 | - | TGTGCCAGCAGTGACGAGGCGTCCACCGGGGAGCTGTTTTTT | CASSDEASTGELFF
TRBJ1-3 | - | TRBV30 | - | TGTGCCTTGGCCCAAAACACCATATATTTT | CALAQNTIYF
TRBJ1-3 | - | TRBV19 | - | TGTGCCAGTATGCTGGGACACTCTGGAAACACCATATATTTT | CASMLGHSGNTIYF
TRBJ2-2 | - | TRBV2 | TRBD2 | TGTGCCAGCAGTGAGGGGACTAGCGGGAGCTGGGACACCGGGGAGCTGTTTTTT | CASSEGTSGSWDTGELFF
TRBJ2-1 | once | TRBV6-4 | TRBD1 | TGTGCCAGCAGTGAGCAGGGGGTAAGTGAGCAGTTCTTC | CASSEQGVSEQFF
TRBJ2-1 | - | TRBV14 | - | TGTGCCAGCAGCCAAGCGGGGTCAATCTACAATGAGCAGTTCTTC | CASSQAGSIYNEQFF
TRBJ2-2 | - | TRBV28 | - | TGTGCCAGCAGCATGAGGGCTAGACGGGCGCGGAACACCGGGGAGCTGTTTTTT | CASSMRARRARNTGELFF
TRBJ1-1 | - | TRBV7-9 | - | TGTGCCAGCAGCTTCGCAGGGGAAGCTGAAGCTTTCTTT | CASSFAGEAEAFF
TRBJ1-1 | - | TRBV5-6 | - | TGTGCCAGCAGCTTGATGAGGGAAGAAGCTTTCTTT | CASSLMREEAFF
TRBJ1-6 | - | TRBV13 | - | TGTGCCAGCAGCTCCGCCTCTACAGGGCTTAATTCACCCCTCCACTTT | CASSSASTGLNSPLHF
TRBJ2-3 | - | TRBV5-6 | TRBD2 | TGTGCCAGCAGCTGGATAGCGGGAGGGGCTAGCACAGATACGCAGTATTTT | CASSWIAGGASTDTQYF
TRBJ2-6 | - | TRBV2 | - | TGTGCCAGCAGTGGACAGCTTACCTCTGGGGCCAACGTCCTGACTTTC | CASSGQLTSGANVLTF
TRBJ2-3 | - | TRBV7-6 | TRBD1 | TGTGCCAGCAGCCCGGGGACAGGGGGATCTTCGTCGGATACGCAGTATTTT | CASSPGTGGSSSDTQYF
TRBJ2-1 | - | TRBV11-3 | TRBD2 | TGTGCCAGCAGCCCTTGGACTAGCGATGTCGATGAGCAGTTCTTC | CASSPWTSDVDEQFF